This entry features one T cell receptor (beta chain) sequence. Its antigen is still unknown. The sample comes from a study of CD8 T cells in ankylosing spondylitis. Overall study findings and caveats: Seemingly distinctive of ankylosing spondylitis blood was a TCR beta motif formed by eight highly homologous variants.

Quantitative 5'-RACE with molecular barcodes was used to make the TCR beta libraries. TCRdb itself ran the 5' RACE reads through MiXCR, one entry per CDR3 protein. The sample has about 540,000 distinct CDR3 sequences; roughly an eighth are singletons. The CDR3 extends over 14 amino acids. This chain joins TRBV21-1 and TRBJ2-3; TRBD1 is the table's D call and was not checked against the DNA. TRBV21-1 is termed a pseudogene. Specimen: blood, either unsorted or a sorted T cell fraction (not recorded which). The TCR sequence derives from a male donor with ankylosing spondylitis. The CDR3 nucleotides are TGTGCCAGCATCCCCGGGACTAGCGGAGATACGCAGTATTTT. This encodes CASIPGTSGDTQYF.